The rows below give T cell receptor beta chains drawn from one sample of a study of regulatory T cells in long-lasting Graves disease. TCRdb re-analysed the multiplex PCR reads in MiXCR, keeping a single row per CDR3 protein. The sample carries under 350,000 distinct CDR3 sequences, approximately 20% recorded once. This specimen consisted of peripheral blood mononuclear cells (PBMCs), obtained when the disease was refractory, from a patient treated with antithyroid drugs. Every receptor here comes from a female donor with Graves disease. CDR3s include the opening cysteine and the closing phenylalanine or tryptophan. A D gene is named only where the DNA matches it firmly. Part of the rows lack a size; the others show once, few, many or a class for expanded clones.

TGTGCCAGCAGTTACTCTTCGATTAGCAATCAGCCCCAGCATTTT | CASSYSSISNQPQHF | TRBJ1-5 | - | few | TRBV6-5
TGTGCCAGCAGCGACACAGGGGTCCGGCAGCCCCAGCATTTT | CASSDTGVRQPQHF | TRBJ1-5 | TRBD1 | - | TRBV7-9
TGTGCCATCAGTGATAGCGGAAACACCGGGGAGCTGTTTTTT | CAISDSGNTGELFF | TRBJ2-2 | - | many | TRBV10-3
TGTGCCAGCAGTTACCATAGGGAATCGGGTGAGCAGTACTTC | CASSYHRESGEQYF | TRBJ2-7 | - | many | TRBV6-2/TRBV6-3
TGTGCCAGCAGTTTATCGATGTCCCACAGGTGGGGATCATACGGCTACACCTTC | CASSLSMSHRWGSYGYTF | TRBJ1-2 | - | many | TRBV27
TGTGCCAGCAAAGACCCGGGACAGGGCCCCGAGCAGTACTTC | CASKDPGQGPEQYF | TRBJ2-7 | TRBD1 | - | TRBV7-6
TGTGCCAGCTCACCGGGGGGGGGCCCCGCGGAGACCCAGTACTTC | CASSPGGGPAETQYF | TRBJ2-5 | - | few | TRBV18
TGTGCCAGCAGCCCGGGCCACCTCCGAGAGACCCAGTACTTC | CASSPGHLRETQYF | TRBJ2-5 | - | few | TRBV6-1
TGTGCCAGCAGAAGTCGGGGGAGTCAGCCCCAGCATTTT | CASRSRGSQPQHF | TRBJ1-5 | - | once | TRBV6-2/TRBV6-3
TGTGCCAGCAGCCCCCCCTGGGGGGGTGAAAAACTGTTTTTT | CASSPPWGGEKLFF | TRBJ1-4 | - | few | TRBV11-2
TGTGCCAGCAGCTTTGGTTACGGGGATGGCTACGAGCAGTACTTC | CASSFGYGDGYEQYF | TRBJ2-7 | - | many | TRBV11-2
TGCAGTGCTAGTATCCTCCGAGGAGTTCGGACCAAAAACATTCAGTACTTC | CSASILRGVRTKNIQYF | TRBJ2-4 | - | - | TRBV20-1
TGTGCCAGCAGAGTACTCCAGGTTCCTCTTAATTCACCCCTCCACTTT | CASRVLQVPLNSPLHF | TRBJ1-6 | - | many | TRBV6-1
TGTGCCAGTAGTGGGGACATCAATCAGCCCCAGCATTTT | CASSGDINQPQHF | TRBJ1-5 | - | many | TRBV19
TGTGCCAGCAGCGTAAGGGACAGGGGGCACGAGACCCAGTACTTC | CASSVRDRGHETQYF | TRBJ2-5 | TRBD1 | many | TRBV6-1
TGTGCCAGCAGCGTAGGAGGTTCTCCTGGGGCCAACGTCCTGACTTTC | CASSVGGSPGANVLTF | TRBJ2-6 | - | - | TRBV9
TGTGCCAGCGTTTCGTCGGGACTAGCCCTCCCCTCCTACAATGAGCAGTTCTTC | CASVSSGLALPSYNEQFF | TRBJ2-1 | TRBD2 | - | TRBV2
TGTGCCAGCAGTTTACCCCGGGACAGGGGTAATCAGCCCCAGCATTTT | CASSLPRDRGNQPQHF | TRBJ1-5 | TRBD1 | many | TRBV28
TGTGCCTGGAGTCCCTTTGGGAGCGCCTCCTACGAGCAGTACTTC | CAWSPFGSASYEQYF | TRBJ2-7 | - | many | TRBV30
TGCAGCGTTGAGGGCGGGAGGTTTTACGAGCAGTACTTC | CSVEGGRFYEQYF | TRBJ2-7 | TRBD2 | few | TRBV29-1
TGTGCCAGCTCACCACAGTACCAACCAGGCAGTCAGCCCCAGCATTTT | CASSPQYQPGSQPQHF | TRBJ1-5 | - | - | TRBV18
TGTGCCTGGAGTGTAGAAACGGGCGTTTCACCCCTCCACTTT | CAWSVETGVSPLHF | TRBJ1-6 | - | - | TRBV30
TGTGCCAGCACAACCTCGTGGCGGGACAGTGGGCCCATGAACACTGAAGCTTTCTTT | CASTTSWRDSGPMNTEAFF | TRBJ1-1 | TRBD1 | few | TRBV7-9
TGTGCCAGCGGGGGGACAGGGGGGTACGAGCAGTACTTC | CASGGTGGYEQYF | TRBJ2-7 | TRBD1 | few | TRBV27
TGTGCCAGCAGTTACGGGGCAGGGGACATTCAGTACTTC | CASSYGAGDIQYF | TRBJ2-4 | - | many | TRBV6-5
TGTGCCAGCAGTTTTGGGACAGGCTACTCACCCCTCCACTTT | CASSFGTGYSPLHF | TRBJ1-6 | TRBD1 | - | TRBV12-3/TRBV12-4
TGTGCCAGCAGAGCCACTCCGGGACAGGGGGCTGGCTACACCTTC | CASRATPGQGAGYTF | TRBJ1-2 | TRBD1 | - | TRBV27